Each of the 17 T cell receptor beta chains below was sequenced from the same sample in a study of regulatory T cells in long-lasting Graves disease. Time point of the sample: newly diagnosed GD, antithyroid drugs for less than 3 months. PBMC-derived RNA was used for the TCR library. Arm-PCR of CDR3 regions and iRepertoire HTBI primers were the basis on which TCR beta libraries were built. A single record per CDR3 protein comes from TCRdb applying MiXCR to the multiplex PCR reads. This sample has 200,000 to 250,000 distinct CDR3 sequences, with 20% to 25% found just once. This sample comprised peripheral blood mononuclear cells (PBMCs), obtained at new diagnosis, from a patient treated with antithyroid drugs. The receptor source for this set is a female donor with Graves disease.

Ten or more counts support this clonotype. The chain recombines TRBV12-5 with TRBJ2-2; D is unclear. The germline CDR1 and CDR2 sequences are LGHNT and FRNRAP. This CDR3 region has 14 residues. The V gene lost 5 bases and the J gene lost 5 bases, with 12 bases spanning the gap. CDR3 amino acids: CASGRDGLTGELFF. CDR3 DNA sequence: TGTGCTAGTGGTCGAGACGGGTTAACCGGGGAGCTGTTTTTT.

Many counts were recorded for this clonotype. This sequence joins TRBV6-2 or TRBV6-3 and TRBJ1-1; unclear D gene. V lost 5 bases, J lost 1 base, and 14 bases lay in between. Per the germline V gene, CDR1 is MNHEY and CDR2 is SVGEGT. The length of the CDR3 is 15 residues. The CDR3 loop reads CASSPHSGRNTEAFF. The CDR3 DNA reads TGTGCCAGCAGTCCCCATTCGGGTAGGAACACTGAAGCTTTCTTT.

This clonotype was recorded at least ten times. V is TRBV5-1 and J is TRBJ2-5; 10 nucleotides line up with TRBD2. This CDR3 region has 15 residues. Per germline, CDR1 SGHRS and CDR2 YFSETQ. V gave up 4 bases and J gave up 5 bases; unmatched junction bases: 8. The CDR3 region is CASSSQGTSEETQYF. The CDR3 DNA sequence: TGCGCCAGCAGCAGTCAAGGGACTAGCGAGGAGACCCAGTACTTC. The full variable domain, with the rest looked up from reference TRBV5-1 and TRBJ2-5, is KAGVTQTPRYLIKTRGQQVTLSCSPISGHRSVSWYQQTPGQGLQFLFEYFSETQRNKGNFPGRFSGRQFSNSRSEMNVSTLELGDSALYLCASSSQGTSEETQYFGPGTRLLVL.

Turning to this clonotype: Since a far larger clone is one base different, this is likely a read error. V is TRBV3-1 and J is TRBJ2-5; 9 nucleotides match TRBD1. J lost 11 bases, V lost 1 base, and 11 bases had no gene match. Germline CDR1 reads LGHDT; CDR2 reads YNNKEL (reference sequence). The length of the CDR3 is 15 residues. The CDR3 sequence is CASSQGGTGYNEQYF. The CDR3 nucleotides read TGTGCCAGCAGCCAAGGGGGGACAGGGTACAATGAGCAGTACTTC.

This clonotype was seen ten or more times. V and J are TRBV7-2 and TRBJ2-5; TRBD2 matches at 7 bases. From germline, CDR1 is SGHTA and CDR2 FQGNSA. This CDR3 comprises 13 residues. V shed 4 bases and J 5 bases; nucleotides not matched to a gene: 4. The CDR3 DNA reads TGTGCCAGCAGCTCAGGACTAGTGGAGACCCAGTACTTC. Its translation is CASSSGLVETQYF.

This clonotype has a count of ten or more. The chain links TRBV7-3 to TRBJ1-1; 8 bases align to TRBD1. The CDR3 length is 14 residues. Unmatched junction bases numbered 5, after V lost 4 bases and J lost 4 bases. Germline CDR1 SGHTA, CDR2 FQGTGA. The CDR3 protein is CASSSNTGGTEAFF. DNA of the CDR3: TGTGCCAGCAGCTCGAACACAGGGGGCACTGAAGCTTTCTTT.

About this clonotype itself: Sequence at one end of the junction differs from germline and may be a read error. The chain recombines TRBV6-9 with TRBJ1-2; D gene ambiguous. The CDR3 loop spans 15 amino acids. The V gene's germline CDR1 is MNHGY and CDR2 SVAAGI. This CDR3 is CASSYGRDGDYDYTF. As DNA, the CDR3 is TGTGCCAGCAGTTACGGGCGGGATGGTGACTATGACTACACCTTC.

This clonotype was counted between two and nine times. Given a much more abundant clone one base away, this may be a read error. Likely a read error: the CDR3 ends without its conserved phenylalanine or tryptophan. J is TRBJ2-7 and V is TRBV11-2, with a possible D match to TRBD2 (6 bases). The CDR3 extends over 13 amino acids. Germline CDR1 is SGHAT and CDR2 is FQNNGV. The ends were cut back, 5 bases at V and 6 bases at J, with 14 bases in the middle. The CDR3 loop is CASSTPGVFEQYL. Written as DNA, the CDR3 is TGTGCCAGCAGCACCCCGGGAGTTTTCGAGCAGTACCTC.

This clonotype came up many times. This chain links TRBV10-3 with TRBJ2-1; D is unclear. The CDR3 is 16 amino acids. The germline V gene has CDR1 ENHRY and CDR2 SYGVKD. V was shortened by 4 bases and J by 12 bases, with 25 bases between the two germline ends. For the CDR3, the DNA is TGTGCCATCAGTGGGACCGGCAACAATGAAGGCAAAGGGCAGTTCTTC. This gives the protein CAISGTGNNEGKGQFF.

This clonotype was detected a few times. The chain uses TRBV11-2 and TRBJ2-2; tentative D call: TRBD2 (6 bases). Per the germline V gene, CDR1 is SGHAT and CDR2 is FQNNGV. This CDR3 region has 14 residues. V shed 3 bases and J shed 7 bases, with 12 bases lying between them. The chain's CDR3 is CASSLVGTGGELFF. The CDR3 DNA sequence: TGTGCCAGCAGCTTGGTTGGGACTGGCGGGGAGCTGTTTTTT. The whole variable domain, remainder taken from reference TRBV11-2 and TRBJ2-2, is EAGVAQSPRYKIIEKRQSVAFWCNPISGHATLYWYQQILGQGPKLLIQFQNNGVVDDSQLPKDRFSAERLKGVDSTLKIQPAKLEDSAVYLCASSLVGTGGELFFGEGSRLTVL.

This clonotype was counted at least ten times. The rearrangement uses TRBV28 and TRBJ1-5; the D is unclear. Germline values: CDR1 MDHEN, CDR2 SYDVKM. With 4 bases removed from V and 7 bases from J, the gap between germline ends came to 11 bases. The CDR3 runs to 13 residues. As DNA, the CDR3 is TGTGCCAGCAGTTCCCCGACGGGGCAGCCCCAGCATTTT. It is translated as CASSSPTGQPQHF.

This clonotype was counted many times. V gene TRBV24-1 combines with J gene TRBJ2-1, with D possibly being TRBD2 (5 bases). Trimming removed 4 bases from V and 4 bases from J, with 7 bases in between. There are 13 residues in the CDR3. Germline CDR1 is KGHDR and CDR2 is SFDVKD. The CDR3 spells CATSEEEYNEQFF. CDR3 bases: TGTGCCACCAGTGAGGAGGAGTACAATGAGCAGTTCTTC.

In its sample, this clonotype was seen many times. The chain carries TRBV27 and TRBJ2-3; D not resolved. V dropped 6 bases and J dropped 2 bases, with 6 bases sitting between them. Germline V gene lookup returns CDR1 MNHEY and CDR2 SMNVEV (reference sequence). There are 12 residues in the CDR3. The CDR3 region is CASSDATDTQYF. Here the CDR3 DNA reads TGTGCCAGCAGCGATGCCACAGATACGCAGTATTTT.

Ten or more counts support this clonotype. The chain is built from TRBV7-2 and TRBJ2-1, with D possibly TRBD2 on 6 matching bases. CDR3 length: 15 amino acids. The V end was cut by 0 bases, the J end by 7 bases, with 13 bases between. Germline assignment: CDR1 SGHTA and CDR2 FQGNSA. The CDR3 loop reads CASSLAGGTGNEQFF. As DNA, the CDR3 is TGTGCCAGCAGCTTAGCGGGCGGGACTGGGAATGAGCAGTTCTTC. Supplemented by reference TRBV7-2 and TRBJ2-1, the full variable domain reads GAGVSQSPSNKVTEKGKDVELRCDPISGHTALYWYRQSLGQGLEFLIYFQGNSAPDKSGLPSDRFSAERTGGSVSTLTIQRTQQEDSAVYLCASSLAGGTGNEQFFGPGTRLTVL.

This clonotype was recorded many times. The CDR3 here is CASSLPGQENTEAFF. In DNA form, the CDR3 reads TGTGCCAGCAGCTTGCCGGGACAGGAGAACACTGAAGCTTTCTTT. This chain connects TRBV7-9 to TRBJ1-1; TRBD1 matches 8 bases. The CDR3 length is 15 residues. The trim removed 3 bases at V and 1 base at J, leaving 4 bases unmatched. In germline, CDR1 is SEHNR, CDR2 FQNEAQ (reference sequence).

The gene calls are TRBV6-1 and TRBJ2-6, with no clear D. From germline, CDR1 is MNHNS and CDR2 SASEGT. This CDR3 has 13 amino acids. The V end lost 6 bases, the J end lost 2 bases, and 5 bases lay between the germline ends. CDR3 nucleotide sequence: TGTGCCAGCAGCGTCCCTGGGGCCAACGTCCTGACTTTC. Translated, it gives CASSVPGANVLTF.

J is TRBJ2-1 and V is TRBV9, with D perhaps TRBD2 (6 bases). The length of the CDR3 is 16 residues. The germline V and J ends were trimmed by 4 bases and 4 bases, with 18 bases remaining between them. From germline, CDR1 is SGDLS and CDR2 YYNGEE. The CDR3 reads CASSLQTSAAYNEQFF. The CDR3 DNA reads as TGTGCCAGCAGCCTCCAGACTAGTGCGGCTTACAATGAGCAGTTCTTC. Drawing the rest from reference TRBV9 and TRBJ2-1, the complete variable domain is DSGVTQTPKHLITATGQRVTLRCSPRSGDLSVYWYQQSLDQGLQFLIQYYNGEERAKGNILERFSAQQFPDLHSELNLSSLELGDSALYFCASSLQTSAAYNEQFFGPGTRLTVL.